This paragraph reports one T cell receptor beta chain. This entry belongs to a study of cytomegalovirus exposure and HLA in healthy donors. CDR1 and CDR2 from the germline V gene are MNHEY and SMNVEV (reference sequence). V was pared by 4 bases and J by 6 bases, with 7 bases between. The CDR3 is 11 residues long. 60 Vbeta and 13 Jbeta primers were used in PCR. Assay used: immunoSEQ multiplex PCR; TCRdb lists only in-frame clones, some missing. The table includes more than 150,000 clones, approximately 80% detected once. The J gene is TRBJ2-7, the V gene TRBV27, with D hard to call. Material: PBMCs. The sequence was obtained from a girl aged 5 to 17 in good health and CMV-seropositive. Here the CDR3 DNA reads TGTGCCAGCAGTTCCACATCCGAGCAGTACTTC. Protein: CASSSTSEQYF.